The count of the clone carrying this TCR beta chain is one. No antigen is known for it. This specimen belongs to a study of neurological immune-mediated disorders. The cDNA was generated through 5'RACE incorporating 10-nucleotide random UMIs. TCRdb recomputed calls from the 5' RACE reads with MiXCR, one row per CDR3 protein. The data show about 30,000 distinct CDR3 sequences, 12% seen once. CDR1 and CDR2 from the germline V gene are SGHVS and FNYEAQ. The V end was cut by 4 bases, the J end by 2 bases, with 10 bases between. The CDR3 spans 14 residues. Whole-study results and caveats: It was HTLV-1-associated myelopathy that showed the most TCR clonal expansion, while multiple sclerosis showed the least, falling below healthy controls. None of the CDR3 amino acid sequences found in expanded clones was shared across subjects. This suggests that the TCR-beta repertoires were private in all groups.

The sample taken for sequencing was PBMCs. The source of this sequence is a woman aged 60-75 years in good health. The chain links TRBV7-6 to TRBJ2-3; unclear D gene. The CDR3 DNA reads TGTGCCAGCAGCTGGGGAAGTATCACAGATACGCAGTATTTT. It encodes CASSWGSITDTQYF. Drawing the rest from reference TRBV7-6 and TRBJ2-3, the complete variable domain is GAGVSQSPRYKVTKRGQDVALRCDPISGHVSLYWYRQALGQGPEFLTYFNYEAQQDKSGLPNDRFSAERPEGSISTLTIQRTEQRDSAMYRCASSWGSITDTQYFGPGTRLTVL.